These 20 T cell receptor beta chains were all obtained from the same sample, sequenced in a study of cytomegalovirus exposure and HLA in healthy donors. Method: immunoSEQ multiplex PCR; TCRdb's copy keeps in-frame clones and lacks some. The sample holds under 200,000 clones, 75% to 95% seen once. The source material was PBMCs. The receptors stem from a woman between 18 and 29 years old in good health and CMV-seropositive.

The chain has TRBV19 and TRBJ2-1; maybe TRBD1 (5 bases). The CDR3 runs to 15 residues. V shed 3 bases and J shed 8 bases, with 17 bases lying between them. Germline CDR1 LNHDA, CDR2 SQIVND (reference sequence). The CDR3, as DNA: TGTGCCAGTAGTATGGACACCCGCGCAGGCGATGAGCAGTTCTTC. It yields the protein CASSMDTRAGDEQFF.

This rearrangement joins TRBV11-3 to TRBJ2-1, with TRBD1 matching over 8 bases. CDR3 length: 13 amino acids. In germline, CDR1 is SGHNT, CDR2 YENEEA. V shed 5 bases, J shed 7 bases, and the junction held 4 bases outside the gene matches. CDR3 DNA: TGTGCCAGCAGCCCCAGGGGGCGAAATGAGCAGTTCTTC. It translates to CASSPRGRNEQFF.

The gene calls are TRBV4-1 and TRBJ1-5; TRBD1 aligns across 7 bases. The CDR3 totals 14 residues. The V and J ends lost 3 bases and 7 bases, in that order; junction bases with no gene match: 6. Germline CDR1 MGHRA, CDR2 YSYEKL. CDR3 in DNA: TGCGCCAGCAGCCACGACAGGGTGAAACAGCCCCAGCATTTT. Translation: CASSHDRVKQPQHF.

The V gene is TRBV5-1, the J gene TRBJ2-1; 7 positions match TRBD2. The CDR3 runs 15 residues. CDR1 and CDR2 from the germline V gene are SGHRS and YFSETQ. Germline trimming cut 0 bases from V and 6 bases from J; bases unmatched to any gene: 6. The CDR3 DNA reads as TGCGCCAGCAGCTTGGGTGCTAGCGGCGGCAATGAGCAGTTCTTC. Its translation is CASSLGASGGNEQFF.

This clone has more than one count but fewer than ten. The CDR3, as DNA: TGTGCCAGCAGCTCCTACCGGGGGACCACAGGGGGCACTGAAGCTTTCTTT. Translating gives CASSSYRGTTGGTEAFF. The chain couples TRBV11-2 to TRBJ1-1; 8 bases map to TRBD1. After removal of 4 bases from V and 4 bases from J, the junction contained 14 bases not matched to a gene. The CDR3 has 17 residues. Germline assignment: CDR1 SGHAT and CDR2 FQNNGV.

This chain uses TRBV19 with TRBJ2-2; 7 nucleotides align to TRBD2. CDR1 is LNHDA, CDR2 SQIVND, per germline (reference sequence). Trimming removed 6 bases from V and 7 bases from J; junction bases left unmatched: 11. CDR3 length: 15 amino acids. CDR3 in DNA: TGTGCCAGTAGGGAGCGGGACGGGGTTATCGGGGAGCTGTTTTTT. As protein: CASRERDGVIGELFF.

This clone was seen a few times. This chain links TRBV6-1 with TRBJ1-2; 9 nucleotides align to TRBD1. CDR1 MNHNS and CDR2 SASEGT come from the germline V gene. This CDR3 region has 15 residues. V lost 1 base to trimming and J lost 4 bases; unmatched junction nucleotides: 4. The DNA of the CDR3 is TGTGCCAGCAGTGAAGGGACAGGGGAGTCCTATGGCTACACCTTC. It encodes CASSEGTGESYGYTF.

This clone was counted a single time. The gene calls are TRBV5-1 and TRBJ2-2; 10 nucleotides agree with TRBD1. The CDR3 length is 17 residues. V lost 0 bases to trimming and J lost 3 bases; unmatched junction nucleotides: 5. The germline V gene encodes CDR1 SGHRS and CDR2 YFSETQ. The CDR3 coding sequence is TGCGCCAGCAGCTTGGATAGGACAGGGGGGTACACCGGGGAGCTGTTTTTT. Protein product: CASSLDRTGGYTGELFF.

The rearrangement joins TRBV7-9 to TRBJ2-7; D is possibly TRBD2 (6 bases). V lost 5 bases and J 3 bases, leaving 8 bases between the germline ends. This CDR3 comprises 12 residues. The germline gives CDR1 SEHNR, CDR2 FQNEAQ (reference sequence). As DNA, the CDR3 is TGTGCCAGCAGCATCGGGGGCTACGAGCAGTACTTC. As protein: CASSIGGYEQYF. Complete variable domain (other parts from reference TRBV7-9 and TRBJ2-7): DTGVSQNPRHKITKRGQNVTFRCDPISEHNRLYWYRQTLGQGPEFLTYFQNEAQLEKSRLLSDRFSAERPKGSFSTLEIQRTEQGDSAMYLCASSIGGYEQYFGPGTRLTVT.

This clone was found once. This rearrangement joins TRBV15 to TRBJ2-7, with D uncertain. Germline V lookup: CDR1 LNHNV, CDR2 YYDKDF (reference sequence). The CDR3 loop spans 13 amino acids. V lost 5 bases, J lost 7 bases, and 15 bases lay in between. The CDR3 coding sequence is TGTGCCACCAGCCGCGGCCAGATGACTGAGCAGTACTTC. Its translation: CATSRGQMTEQYF.

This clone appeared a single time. This CDR3 reads CASSLTWTLKGEQYF. CDR3 DNA sequence: TGTGCCAGCAGCCTAACATGGACTCTAAAGGGAGAGCAGTACTTC. This chain uses TRBV28 with TRBJ2-7, with a tentative D call TRBD2 (5 bases). Germline values: CDR1 MDHEN, CDR2 SYDVKM. Deletions cut 6 bases from V and 7 bases from J, with 22 bases between. The CDR3 has 15 amino acids.

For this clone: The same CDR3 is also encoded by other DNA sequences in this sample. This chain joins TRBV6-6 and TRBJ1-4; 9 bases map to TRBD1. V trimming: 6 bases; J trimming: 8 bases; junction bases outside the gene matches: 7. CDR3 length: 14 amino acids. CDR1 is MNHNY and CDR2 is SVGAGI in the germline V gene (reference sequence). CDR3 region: CASSQGQGREKLFF. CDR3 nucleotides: TGTGCCAGCAGCCAAGGACAGGGGCGGGAAAAACTGTTTTTT.

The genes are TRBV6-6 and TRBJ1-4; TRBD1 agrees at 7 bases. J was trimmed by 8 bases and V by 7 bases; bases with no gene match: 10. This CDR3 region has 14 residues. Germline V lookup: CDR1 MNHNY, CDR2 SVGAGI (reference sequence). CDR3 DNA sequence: TGTGCCAGCATGAACCGGGACAGTTACGAAAAACTGTTTTTT. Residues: CASMNRDSYEKLFF.

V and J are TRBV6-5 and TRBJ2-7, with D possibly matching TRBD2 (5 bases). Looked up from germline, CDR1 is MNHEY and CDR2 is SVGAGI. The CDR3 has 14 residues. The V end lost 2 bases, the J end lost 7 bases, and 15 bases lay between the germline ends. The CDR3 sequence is CASSYASGSQEQYF. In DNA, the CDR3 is TGTGCCAGCAGTTACGCGTCGGGGTCGCAGGAGCAGTACTTC.

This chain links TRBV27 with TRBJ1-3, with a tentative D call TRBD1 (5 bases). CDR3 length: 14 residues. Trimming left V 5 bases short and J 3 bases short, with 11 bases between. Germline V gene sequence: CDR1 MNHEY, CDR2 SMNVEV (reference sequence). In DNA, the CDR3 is TGTGCCAGCAGTCCCCGGGGGGGTGGAAACACCATATATTTT. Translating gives CASSPRGGGNTIYF.

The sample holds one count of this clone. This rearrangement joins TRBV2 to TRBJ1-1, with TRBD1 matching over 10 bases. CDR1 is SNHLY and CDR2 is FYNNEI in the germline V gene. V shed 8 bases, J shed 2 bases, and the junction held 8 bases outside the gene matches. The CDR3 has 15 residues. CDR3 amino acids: CASVRDRGRNTEAFF. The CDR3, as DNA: TGTGCCAGCGTCCGGGACAGGGGCCGAAACACTGAAGCTTTCTTT.

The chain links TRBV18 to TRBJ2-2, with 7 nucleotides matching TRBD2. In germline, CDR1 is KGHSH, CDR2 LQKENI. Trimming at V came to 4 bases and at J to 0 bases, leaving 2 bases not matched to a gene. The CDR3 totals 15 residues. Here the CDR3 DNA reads TGTGCCAGCTCACGGGGAGGGGCGAACACCGGGGAGCTGTTTTTT. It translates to CASSRGGANTGELFF.

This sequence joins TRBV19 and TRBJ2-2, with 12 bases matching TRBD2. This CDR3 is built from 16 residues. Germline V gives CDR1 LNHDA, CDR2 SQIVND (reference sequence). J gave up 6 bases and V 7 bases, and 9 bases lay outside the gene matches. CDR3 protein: CASKPTSGSFAGELFF. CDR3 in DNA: TGTGCCAGTAAACCGACTAGCGGGAGTTTCGCCGGGGAGCTGTTTTTT.

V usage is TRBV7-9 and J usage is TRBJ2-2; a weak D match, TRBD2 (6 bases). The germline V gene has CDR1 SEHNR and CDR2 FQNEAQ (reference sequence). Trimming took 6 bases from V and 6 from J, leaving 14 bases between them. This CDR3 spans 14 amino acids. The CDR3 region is CASRRQRESGELFF. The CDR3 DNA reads TGTGCCAGCAGGCGGCAACGGGAGTCCGGGGAGCTGTTTTTT.

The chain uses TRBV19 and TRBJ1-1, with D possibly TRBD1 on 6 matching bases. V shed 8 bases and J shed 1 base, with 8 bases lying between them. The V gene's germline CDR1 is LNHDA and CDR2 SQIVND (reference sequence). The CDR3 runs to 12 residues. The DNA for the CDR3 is TGTGCCAGTTTACAGGGGAACACTGAAGCTTTCTTT. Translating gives CASLQGNTEAFF. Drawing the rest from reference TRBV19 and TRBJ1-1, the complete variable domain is DGGITQSPKYLFRKEGQNVTLSCEQNLNHDAMYWYRQDPGQGLRLIYYSQIVNDFQKGDIAEGYSVSREKKESFPLTVTSAQKNPTAFYLCASLQGNTEAFFGQGTRLTVV.